The rows below give T cell receptor beta chains drawn from one sample of a study of cytomegalovirus exposure and HLA in healthy donors. Generated by immunoSEQ multiplex PCR, the TCRdb table keeps only in-frame clones and is missing some. The repertoire holds around 210,000 clones, with around 80% as singletons. Sequenced input: PBMCs. These TCRs come from a boy aged 5-17 years in good health and CMV-seronegative. Both conserved end residues are part of each CDR3. The D gene is left open where the match is weak. Only part of the rows carry a size: once, few, many, or a class if the clone is expanded.

>TRBV11-3|NA|NA|TRBJ2-7
TGTGCCAGCAGCCCTCGGACAGCCAGGTTAGGCGAGCAGTACTTC
CASSPRTARLGEQYF
>TRBV6-5|NA|NA|TRBJ2-7
TGTGCCAGCAGTTACCGGGACAAGTTCTACGAGCAGTACTTC
CASSYRDKFYEQYF
>TRBV18|once|NA|TRBJ1-1
TGTGCCAGCTCACCGCCACTGTCGGGGTTCGGCACTGAAGCTTTCTTT
CASSPPLSGFGTEAFF
>TRBV28|NA|NA|TRBJ1-2
TGTGCCAGCAGTTTGGCGGGGGCCCCCTATGGCTACACCTTC
CASSLAGAPYGYTF
>TRBV30|once|NA|TRBJ1-5
TGTGCCTGGAGTGAGGACAGTTATCAGCCCCAGCATTTT
CAWSEDSYQPQHF
>TRBV9|NA|TRBD2|TRBJ2-5
TGTGCCAGCAGCGTAGCTAGCGGGATCGGGCAAGAGACCCAGTACTTC
CASSVASGIGQETQYF
>TRBV6-5|NA|TRBD1|TRBJ2-1
TGTGCCAGCAGGAAGGGGCAGGGGGCCTACAATGAGCAGTTCTTC
CASRKGQGAYNEQFF
>TRBV5-1|NA|TRBD2|TRBJ2-6
TGCGCCAGCAGACCCCGGGGGGACTCAAGCTCTTGGCTTGTTAGGGCCAACGTCCTGACTTTC
CASRPRGDSSSWLVRANVLTF
>TRBV6-6|few|NA|TRBJ2-7
TGTGCCAGCAGTTACTCGCCCTCGGGGGGCAACGAGCAGTACTTC
CASSYSPSGGNEQYF
>TRBV12-1|NA|NA|TRBJ2-7
TGTGCCAGCAGCTGCGGGACTCCTTATCTAAGCGAGCAGTACTTC
CASSCGTPYLSEQYF
>TRBV7-3|NA|NA|TRBJ1-2
TGTGCCAGCAGCCCAATGGGAGGGGCTACTTCTCTATCTGGCTACACCTTC
CASSPMGGATSLSGYTF
>TRBV6-6|NA|NA|TRBJ1-2
TGTGCCAGCAAACCCGACCGGGTTCCCAGTGGCTACACCTTC
CASKPDRVPSGYTF
>TRBV6-4|NA|TRBD1|TRBJ1-2
TGTGCCAGCAGTCAAACTCCGGGACAGGGAAGGGGCTACACCTTC
CASSQTPGQGRGYTF
>TRBV11-2|NA|TRBD1|TRBJ2-7
TGTGCCAGCAGCGCGGGACAGGGTTCGAGTTACGAGCAGTACTTC
CASSAGQGSSYEQYF
>TRBV6-4|once|NA|TRBJ1-2
TGTGCCAGCAGTCCAACAGGGCTTGGTTCCTATGGCTACACCTTC
CASSPTGLGSYGYTF
>TRBV5-1|NA|TRBD1|TRBJ2-2
TGCGCCAGCAGTTTGTACGGGACAGCCACAACCGGGGAGCTGTTTTTT
CASSLYGTATTGELFF
>TRBV25-1|few|NA|TRBJ1-5
TGTGCCAGCAGTGATTCGGGGGGCAATCAGCCCCAGCATTTT
CASSDSGGNQPQHF
>TRBV7-6|NA|NA|TRBJ1-1
TGTGCCAGCAGCTTAGCGTGGGGCGGGAGGGCTTTCTTT
CASSLAWGGRAFF
>TRBV10-2|NA|TRBD1|TRBJ1-5
TGCGCCAGCTCGGACAGGGGCAATCAGCCCCAGCATTTT
CASSDRGNQPQHF
>TRBV5-1|NA|TRBD1|TRBJ2-3
TGCGCCAGCAGCTCGATCTCCGGGACAGGCCCCACAGATACGCAGTATTTT
CASSSISGTGPTDTQYF
>TRBV15|NA|TRBD1|TRBJ2-5
TGTGCCACCAGCAGAGCGGACAGGGTAACCCAAGAGACCCAGTACTTC
CATSRADRVTQETQYF
>TRBV6-1|NA|NA|TRBJ2-2
TGTGCCAGCAGTGAACCAGGGGCCGACGGGGAGCTGTTTTTT
CASSEPGADGELFF
>TRBV2|NA|TRBD1|TRBJ1-2
TGTGCCAGCAGTGAAGGGACAGGGTCTGATGGCTACACCTTC
CASSEGTGSDGYTF
>TRBV30|NA|TRBD1|TRBJ1-1
TGTGCCTGGATTACAGGGGAACGCACTGAAGCTTTCTTT
CAWITGERTEAFF
>TRBV11-2|NA|NA|TRBJ2-2
TGTGCCAGCAGCTCCCAAACCAGGGTAAACACCGGGGAGCTGTTTTTT
CASSSQTRVNTGELFF
>TRBV13|NA|TRBD1|TRBJ2-2
TGTGCCAGCAGCAACAACAGGGGGCGGTCCGGGGAGCTGTTTTTT
CASSNNRGRSGELFF
>TRBV7-8|few|NA|TRBJ2-2
TGTGCCAGCAGCGCCGGGACTGCGAACACCGGGGAGCTGTTTTTT
CASSAGTANTGELFF
>TRBV12-5|once|TRBD1|TRBJ2-7
TGTGCTAGTGGCCAGGGACAGTACTACGAGCAGTACTTC
CASGQGQYYEQYF
>TRBV6-1|NA|NA|TRBJ1-2
TGTGCCACCAGTCCGGAGTTTGGTGGCTACACCTTC
CATSPEFGGYTF
>TRBV27|NA|TRBD1|TRBJ2-7
TGTGCCAGCCGGACAGGGATCTACGAGCAGTACTTC
CASRTGIYEQYF
>TRBV30|once|NA|TRBJ1-4
TGTGCCTGGAAACCGACATTTCCTGAAAAACTGTTTTTT
CAWKPTFPEKLFF
>TRBV1|NA|NA|TRBJ2-5
TGCACCAGCAGCCAACATCTAGCGGGGGGGCAGCTCGGCCAAGAGACCCAGTACTTC
CTSSQHLAGGQLGQETQYF
>TRBV5-8|NA|TRBD1|TRBJ1-2
TGTGCCAGCAGCTTGGGGGACAGAAATAACTATGGCTACACCTTC
CASSLGDRNNYGYTF
>TRBV29-1|NA|TRBD1|TRBJ2-1
TGCAGCGTTGTTCCTTGGGGACAGGGGGCCTACAATGAGCAGTTCTTC
CSVVPWGQGAYNEQFF
>TRBV2|NA|NA|TRBJ1-2
TGTGCCAGCAGAGCGCGGAACTATGGCTACACCTTC
CASRARNYGYTF
>TRBV7-3|NA|NA|TRBJ1-5
TGTGCCAGCAGCTTACGGGAGAATCAGCCCCAGCATTTT
CASSLRENQPQHF
>TRBV7-9|NA|TRBD2|TRBJ2-1
TGTGCCAGCAGCTTGGGCGGGAGGCCCTCCTACAATGAGCAGTTCTTC
CASSLGGRPSYNEQFF
>TRBV9|NA|NA|TRBJ1-1
TGTGCCAGCAGCGTAGTTCCGGGAAACATGAACACTGAAGCTTTCTTT
CASSVVPGNMNTEAFF
>TRBV5-6|once|NA|TRBJ2-2
TGTGCCAGCAGCTTGTTCGCCGGGGAGCTGTTTTTT
CASSLFAGELFF
>TRBV11-3|NA|TRBD2|TRBJ2-3
TGTGCCAGCAGCTTAGGGCTTTTTCTAGCGGGAGGTGTTCAAGTAGATACGCAGTATTTT
CASSLGLFLAGGVQVDTQYF
>TRBV5-1|NA|NA|TRBJ2-3
TGCGCCAGCAGCCCGACGGGATCCATGGATACGCAGTATTTT
CASSPTGSMDTQYF
>TRBV7-9|NA|TRBD2|TRBJ2-7
TGTGCCAGCAGCTACGACCGAGGAGCGGGAGGTTACGAGCAGTACTTC
CASSYDRGAGGYEQYF
>TRBV11-2|NA|NA|TRBJ1-1
TGTGCCAGCTCTTCTCCGTTCCGCCACAGGGCTAACACTGAAGCTTTCTTT
CASSSPFRHRANTEAFF
>TRBV11-3|NA|TRBD1|TRBJ2-5
TGTGCCAGCAGTCTTGACAGGGAGATTCGTGAGACCCAGTACTTC
CASSLDREIRETQYF
>TRBV19|NA|TRBD1|TRBJ2-2
TGTGCCAGTACCCGGGACAGACTCGCGAACACCGGGGAGCTGTTTTTT
CASTRDRLANTGELFF
>TRBV6-1|NA|TRBD2|TRBJ2-1
TGTGCCCTCGAGGTAGCGGGAGGGCCCAGGTATGAGCAGTTCTTC
CALEVAGGPRYEQFF
>TRBV11-3|NA|NA|TRBJ1-4
TGTGCCAGCAGCTTGGACGGGAGGGAGAATGAAAAACTGTTTTTT
CASSLDGRENEKLFF
>TRBV19|NA|TRBD1|TRBJ1-2
TGTGCCAGTAGTCCCTTGCGACAGGGGGCTATTCATGGCTACACCTTC
CASSPLRQGAIHGYTF
>TRBV10-3|NA|TRBD1|TRBJ2-7
TGTGCCATCAGTGAGAGGTCAGGACAGGGAGCACCCTACGAGCAGTACTTC
CAISERSGQGAPYEQYF
>TRBV19|NA|NA|TRBJ2-2
TGTGCCAGTAGTATGACAGACCTCACCGGGGAGCTGTTTTTT
CASSMTDLTGELFF
>TRBV9|NA|NA|TRBJ2-7
TGTGCCAGCAGCGTAGATGGCGGGTCCTACGAGCAGTACTTC
CASSVDGGSYEQYF
>TRBV27|NA|NA|TRBJ1-2
TGTGCCAGCAGTTTAGCGGCAGGGCCCCAATATGGCTACACCTTC
CASSLAAGPQYGYTF